These 29 T cell receptor beta chains originate from one sample sequenced in a study of regulatory and conventional T cells in RAG deficiency. The sorted conventional CD4+ T cells were CD25-low and CD127-high, with genomic DNA sequenced. Produced via immunoSEQ multiplex PCR; TCRdb's table is partial and in-frame only. The data contain approximately 12,000 clones, approximately 93% of them singletons. The sample also formed part of further work on regulatory T cells. Per that paper: The PCR used 52 TRBV and 13 TRBJ primers.

Sequenced: CD4+ effector T cells sorted from blood. The receptors derive from a human donor in good health.

V is TRBV4-2 and J is TRBJ2-2; TRBD2 aligns across 9 bases. J was trimmed by 0 bases and V by 3 bases; bases with no gene match: 2. CDR1 is LGHNA, CDR2 YNFKEQ, per germline. The CDR3 covers 16 residues. Here the CDR3 reads CASSQGLASNTGELFF. As DNA, the CDR3 is TGTGCCAGCAGCCAGGGACTAGCCTCGAACACCGGGGAGCTGTTTTTT.

The chain recombines TRBV4-1 with TRBJ1-1, with a tentative D call TRBD1 (5 bases). V gave up 0 bases and J gave up 3 bases, with 23 bases separating them. CDR3 length: 19 amino acids. Germline assignment: CDR1 MGHRA and CDR2 YSYEKL. The CDR3 region has the DNA TGCGCCAGCAGCCAAGATCGGGATCGGGTGTGGGGGGGTGACACTGAAGCTTTCTTT. It encodes CASSQDRDRVWGGDTEAFF.

Concerning this clone itself: Sequence at one end of the junction differs from germline and may be a read error. This specimen includes other DNA sequences encoding the same CDR3. The V and J genes are TRBV11-1 and TRBJ2-1; 14 bases align to TRBD2. The germline V gene encodes CDR1 SGHAT and CDR2 FQDESV (reference sequence). The CDR3 has 16 amino acids. The CDR3 DNA reads TGTGCCAGCAGTTTAGCGGGACTAGCGGGAGTCAATGAGCAGTTCTTC. Its translation: CASSLAGLAGVNEQFF. Complete variable domain (other parts from reference TRBV11-1 and TRBJ2-1): EAEVAQSPRYKITEKSQAVAFWCDPISGHATLYWYRQILGQGPELLVQFQDESVVDDSQLPKDRFSAERLKGVDSTLKIQPAELGDSAMYLCASSLAGLAGVNEQFFGPGTRLTVL.

The rearrangement uses TRBV5-1 and TRBJ2-7; the match to TRBD1 covers 10 bases. Trimming took 0 bases from V and 4 from J; bases not matched to a gene: 7. The CDR3 totals 16 residues. Germline V lookup: CDR1 SGHRS, CDR2 YFSETQ. The CDR3 protein is CASSLGSLGQGYEQYF. CDR3 in DNA: TGCGCCAGCAGCTTGGGATCCTTGGGACAGGGGTACGAGCAGTACTTC.

The chain recombines TRBV7-8 with TRBJ1-5; D remains unclear. CDR1 and CDR2 from the germline V gene are SGHVS and FQNEAQ. V dropped 5 bases and J dropped 0 bases, with 8 bases sitting between them. CDR3 size: 14 residues. The DNA of the CDR3 is TGTGCCAGCAGCCGCGTGGATAGCAATCAGCCCCAGCATTTT. Translation gives CASSRVDSNQPQHF.

The chain combines TRBV19 with TRBJ1-5; perhaps TRBD1 as D (6 bases). This CDR3 contains 14 residues. V dropped 5 bases and J dropped 4 bases, with 12 bases sitting between them. CDR1 is LNHDA, CDR2 SQIVND, per germline (reference sequence). The CDR3 sequence is CASSEGQTNQPQHF. The CDR3 DNA is TGTGCCAGTAGTGAAGGACAGACAAATCAGCCCCAGCATTTT.

This chain joins TRBV30 and TRBJ1-5; TRBD1 matches 7 bases. The CDR3 runs 13 residues. V dropped 3 bases and J dropped 5; count of bases not matched to a gene: 4. The germline gives CDR1 GTSNPN, CDR2 SVGIG (reference sequence). CDR3 in DNA: TGTGCCTGGAGCACAGGGGACTATCAGCCCCAGCATTTT. It is translated as CAWSTGDYQPQHF.

The rearrangement links TRBV25-1 to TRBJ1-6, with TRBD1 matching 10 bases. Germline-derived CDR1 and CDR2 are MGHDK and SYGVNS. After removal of 6 bases from V and 7 bases from J, the junction contained 3 bases not matched to a gene. This CDR3 spans 14 amino acids. The DNA for the CDR3 is TGTGCCAGCAGGGGGACAGGGGAAAATTCACCCCTCCACTTT. This sequence encodes CASRGTGENSPLHF.

In its sample, this clone was seen a few times. The gene calls are TRBV5-1 and TRBJ2-2; possible D gene TRBD2, 7 bases. Germline V gene lookup returns CDR1 SGHRS and CDR2 YFSETQ. The CDR3 loop spans 15 amino acids. Trimming pared 1 base from V and 5 bases from J, leaving 12 bases between. CDR3 DNA sequence: TGCGCCAGCAGCTTGACGGGGGGCAGGACCGGGGAGCTGTTTTTT. It yields the protein CASSLTGGRTGELFF.

The genes are TRBV30 and TRBJ1-1; maybe TRBD1 (5 bases). The ends were cut back, 4 bases at V and 4 bases at J, with 22 bases in the middle. Germline V lookup: CDR1 GTSNPN, CDR2 SVGIG (reference sequence). The CDR3 consists of 16 residues. CDR3: CAWTIHAGKAGTEAFF. In DNA form, the CDR3 reads TGTGCCTGGACTATCCACGCAGGGAAGGCGGGCACTGAAGCTTTCTTT.

This clone was recorded only once. The chain recombines TRBV30 with TRBJ1-1; possibly TRBD1 for D (5 bases). The CDR3 is made up of 14 amino acids. Germline V gene lookup returns CDR1 GTSNPN and CDR2 SVGIG (reference sequence). V shed 1 base and J shed 6 bases, with 15 bases lying between them. The CDR3 loop reads CAWSGGGALSEAFF. The DNA of the CDR3 is TGTGCCTGGAGTGGGGGAGGGGCATTGTCTGAAGCTTTCTTT.

V usage is TRBV2 and J usage is TRBJ2-7; 15 nucleotides line up with TRBD2. This CDR3 is 17 amino acids long. V lost 6 bases to trimming and J lost 4 bases; unmatched junction nucleotides: 10. In germline, CDR1 is SNHLY, CDR2 FYNNEI. CDR3 loop: CASSRTSGRGYTYEQYF. The CDR3 DNA reads as TGTGCCAGCAGCCGGACTAGCGGGAGGGGTTACACATACGAGCAGTACTTC.

The chain employs TRBV19 and TRBJ2-5; 8 nucleotides line up with TRBD1. Germline CDR1 and CDR2: LNHDA and SQIVND (reference sequence). V gave up 1 base and J gave up 3 bases; unmatched junction bases: 1. This CDR3 contains 14 residues. The CDR3 here is CASSIGQGKETQYF. In DNA form, the CDR3 reads TGTGCCAGTAGTATAGGACAGGGGAAAGAGACCCAGTACTTC. Full variable domain (remainder filled in from reference TRBV19 and TRBJ2-5): DGGITQSPKYLFRKEGQNVTLSCEQNLNHDAMYWYRQDPGQGLRLIYYSQIVNDFQKGDIAEGYSVSREKKESFPLTVTSAQKNPTAFYLCASSIGQGKETQYFGPGTRLLVL.

V and J are TRBV7-9 and TRBJ2-1; no clear D. V was clipped by 5 bases and J by 4 bases, with 12 bases between them. CDR1 SEHNR and CDR2 FQNEAQ come from the germline V gene (reference sequence). The length of the CDR3 is 14 residues. The CDR3 sequence: CASSPHGLYNEQFF. CDR3 nucleotides: TGTGCCAGCAGCCCCCACGGCCTATACAATGAGCAGTTCTTC. Full variable domain (outside the CDR3, taken from reference TRBV7-9 and TRBJ2-1): DTGVSQNPRHKITKRGQNVTFRCDPISEHNRLYWYRQTLGQGPEFLTYFQNEAQLEKSRLLSDRFSAERPKGSFSTLEIQRTEQGDSAMYLCASSPHGLYNEQFFGPGTRLTVL.

The chain uses TRBV15 and TRBJ2-3; possibly TRBD2 for D (6 bases). The germline V gene encodes CDR1 LNHNV and CDR2 YYDKDF (reference sequence). The CDR3 consists of 17 residues. The V gene lost 1 base and the J gene lost 3 bases, with 17 bases spanning the gap. The CDR3 sequence: CATSRVSGAVRTDTQYF. CDR3 nucleotide sequence: TGTGCCACCAGCAGAGTATCGGGAGCAGTTCGAACAGATACGCAGTATTTT.

V and J are TRBV10-3 and TRBJ1-1; tentative D call: TRBD1 (6 bases). V shed 0 bases and J shed 3 bases, with 11 bases lying between them. The CDR3 runs to 15 residues. Germline V gene lookup returns CDR1 ENHRY and CDR2 SYGVKD. CDR3 region: CAISESREGDTEAFF. The CDR3 nucleotides read TGTGCCATCAGTGAGTCTAGGGAGGGGGACACTGAAGCTTTCTTT.

V usage is TRBV7-3 and J usage is TRBJ2-2; D may correspond to TRBD1 or TRBD2 (5 bases each). Germline V gene data show CDR1 as SGHTA and CDR2 as FQGTGA. The CDR3 is 14 residues long. The ends were cut back, 11 bases at V and 3 bases at J, with 16 bases in the middle. CDR3: CASRRQGDTGELFF. Here the CDR3 DNA reads TGTGCCTCCAGGAGGCAGGGTGACACCGGGGAGCTGTTTTTT.

In its sample, this clone was seen a few times. The chain employs TRBV19 and TRBJ1-3, with 7 bases aligning to TRBD1. V lost 7 bases, J lost 2 bases, and 8 bases stayed unmatched. The CDR3 is 15 amino acids. CDR1 is LNHDA, CDR2 SQIVND, per germline (reference sequence). The CDR3 here is CASTHTGVTGNTIYF. The DNA for the CDR3 is TGTGCCAGTACCCATACAGGGGTCACTGGAAACACCATATATTTT.

The rearrangement joins TRBV19 to TRBJ2-7; weak D call: TRBD1 (6 bases). V lost 1 base and J lost 3, with 13 bases in between. This CDR3 comprises 15 residues. Germline CDR1 is LNHDA and CDR2 is SQIVND (reference sequence). The CDR3 region is CASSIGPGQNYEQYF. CDR3 DNA sequence: TGTGCCAGTAGTATAGGCCCGGGACAAAACTACGAGCAGTACTTC.

The CDR3 DNA reads TGCGCCAGCAGCTTAACACTAGCCCCTTACGAGCAGTACTTC. Translation gives CASSLTLAPYEQYF. The chain uses TRBV5-1 and TRBJ2-7; perhaps TRBD2 as D (6 bases). The CDR3 is 14 residues long. Trimming pared 2 bases from V and 4 bases from J, leaving 13 bases between. Germline CDR1 SGHRS, CDR2 YFSETQ.

This chain joins TRBV7-9 and TRBJ1-2, with D perhaps TRBD1 (5 bases). The ends were cut back, 5 bases at V and 5 bases at J, with 21 bases in the middle. The CDR3 has 16 residues. The germline V gene has CDR1 SEHNR and CDR2 FQNEAQ (reference sequence). The CDR3 nucleotides read TGTGCCAGCAGCCCCCCTCGGGCAGGGAAACCTTATGGCTACACCTTC. Protein sequence: CASSPPRAGKPYGYTF. Looking up the rest from reference TRBV7-9 and TRBJ1-2 gives the full variable domain: DTGVSQNPRHKITKRGQNVTFRCDPISEHNRLYWYRQTLGQGPEFLTYFQNEAQLEKSRLLSDRFSAERPKGSFSTLEIQRTEQGDSAMYLCASSPPRAGKPYGYTFGSGTRLTVV.

The chain couples TRBV5-4 to TRBJ2-7; D may match TRBD1 or TRBD2 (5 bases each). The ends were cut back, 3 bases at V and 0 bases at J, with 22 bases in the middle. The CDR3 consists of 18 residues. Germline V gene data show CDR1 as SGHNT and CDR2 as YYREEE (reference sequence). The chain's CDR3 is CASSSPPGRGQSSYEQYF. The CDR3 nucleotides read TGTGCCAGCAGCTCCCCTCCGGGACGCGGGCAAAGCTCCTACGAGCAGTACTTC.

This clone showed up just once. This chain links TRBV11-2 with TRBJ2-2; TRBD1 aligns across 8 bases. J lost 6 bases, V lost 2 bases, and 2 bases had no gene match. This CDR3 region has 14 residues. Per the germline V gene, CDR1 is SGHAT and CDR2 is FQNNGV. This CDR3 is CASSLSGGSGELFF. The DNA of the CDR3 is TGTGCCAGCAGCTTATCAGGGGGCTCCGGGGAGCTGTTTTTT.

This clone was recorded a few times. The J gene is TRBJ2-7, the V gene TRBV28, with D uncertain. This CDR3 has 12 amino acids. Germline V CDR1 and CDR2: MDHEN, SYDVKM. V lost 3 bases to trimming and J lost 3 bases, with 6 bases between them. CDR3 DNA sequence: TGTGCCAGCAGTTTCCAAAACTACGAGCAGTACTTC. This gives the protein CASSFQNYEQYF.

V gene TRBV27 combines with J gene TRBJ2-7; 7 positions match TRBD1. Trimming at V came to 4 bases and at J to 6 bases, leaving 9 bases not matched to a gene. The CDR3 has 14 residues. Germline CDR1 and CDR2: MNHEY and SMNVEV (reference sequence). The CDR3 DNA sequence: TGTGCCAGCAGTTCTCGACAGGGAAGAGCCGAGCAGTACTTC. This gives the protein CASSSRQGRAEQYF.

This sequence joins TRBV5-1 and TRBJ2-2; possible D gene TRBD1, 6 bases. The CDR3 contains 16 residues. Trimming pared 4 bases from V and 0 bases from J, leaving 13 bases between. Looked up from germline, CDR1 is SGHRS and CDR2 is YFSETQ. The CDR3 loop is CASSAHWTANTGELFF. In DNA, the CDR3 is TGCGCCAGCAGCGCCCACTGGACAGCGAACACCGGGGAGCTGTTTTTT.

This clone was seen a single time. CDR3 coding DNA: TGTGCCAGCTCACCACTGGCCGGGACTAGCGGGTCCTACAATGAGCAGTTCTTC. Translation: CASSPLAGTSGSYNEQFF. The V call is TRBV18, the J call TRBJ2-1; 12 positions match TRBD2. This CDR3 spans 18 amino acids. Germline V gene sequence: CDR1 KGHSH, CDR2 LQKENI. The ends lost 1 base at V and 1 base at J; junction bases unmatched: 5.

The chain links TRBV7-6 to TRBJ2-2, with D possibly called TRBD1 or TRBD2 (6 bases each). The V end was cut by 2 bases, the J end by 2 bases, with 18 bases between. From germline, CDR1 is SGHVS and CDR2 FNYEAQ. The CDR3 is 18 amino acids. The CDR3 bases are TGTGCCAGCAGCTTATGGTCCCCGGGGGCCTTAAACACCGGGGAGCTGTTTTTT. Protein sequence: CASSLWSPGALNTGELFF.

CDR3: CASSPGRGVMETQYF. The DNA for the CDR3 is TGTGCCAGCAGCCCAGGGCGGGGGGTGATGGAGACCCAGTACTTC. The chain joins TRBV7-9 to TRBJ2-5; 8 bases are a match to TRBD2. The CDR3 has 15 amino acids. Germline V gives CDR1 SEHNR, CDR2 FQNEAQ (reference sequence). Trimming took 5 bases from V and 5 from J; bases not matched to a gene: 10.